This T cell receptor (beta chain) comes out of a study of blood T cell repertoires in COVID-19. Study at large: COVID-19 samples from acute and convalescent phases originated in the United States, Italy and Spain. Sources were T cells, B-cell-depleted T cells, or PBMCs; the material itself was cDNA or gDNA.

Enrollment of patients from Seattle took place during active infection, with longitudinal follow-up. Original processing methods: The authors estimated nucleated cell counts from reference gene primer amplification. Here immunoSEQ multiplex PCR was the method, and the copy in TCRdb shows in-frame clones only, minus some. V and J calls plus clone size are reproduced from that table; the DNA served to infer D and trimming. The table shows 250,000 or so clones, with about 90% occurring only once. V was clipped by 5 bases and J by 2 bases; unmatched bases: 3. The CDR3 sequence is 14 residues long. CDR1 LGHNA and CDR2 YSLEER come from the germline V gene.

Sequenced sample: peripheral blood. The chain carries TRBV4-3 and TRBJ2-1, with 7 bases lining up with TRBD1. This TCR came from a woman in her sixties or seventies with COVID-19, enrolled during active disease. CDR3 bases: TGCGCCAGCAGCTTAGGGACAGCCTACAATGAGCAGTTCTTC. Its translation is CASSLGTAYNEQFF.